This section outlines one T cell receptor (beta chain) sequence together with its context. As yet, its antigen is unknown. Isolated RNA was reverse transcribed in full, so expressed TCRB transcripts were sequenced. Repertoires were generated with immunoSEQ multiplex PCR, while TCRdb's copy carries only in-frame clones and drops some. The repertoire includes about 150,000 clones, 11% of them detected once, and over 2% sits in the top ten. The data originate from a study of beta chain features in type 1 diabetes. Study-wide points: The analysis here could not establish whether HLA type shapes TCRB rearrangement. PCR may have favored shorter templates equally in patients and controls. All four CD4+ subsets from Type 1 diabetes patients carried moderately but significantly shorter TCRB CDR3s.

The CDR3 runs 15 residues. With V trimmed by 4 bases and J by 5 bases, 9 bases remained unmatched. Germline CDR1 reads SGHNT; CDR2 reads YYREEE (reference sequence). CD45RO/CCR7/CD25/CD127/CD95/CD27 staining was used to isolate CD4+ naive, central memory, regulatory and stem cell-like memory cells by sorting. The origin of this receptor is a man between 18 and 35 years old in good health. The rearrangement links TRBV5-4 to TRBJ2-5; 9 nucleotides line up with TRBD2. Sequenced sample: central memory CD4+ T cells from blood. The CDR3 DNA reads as TGTGCCAGCAGCCTGGCGGCGGGAGGGGGGGAGACCCAGTACTTC. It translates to CASSLAAGGGETQYF. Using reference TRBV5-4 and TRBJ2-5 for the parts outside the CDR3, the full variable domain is ETGVTQSPTHLIKTRGQQVTLRCSSQSGHNTVSWYQQALGQGPQFIFQYYREEENGRGNFPPRFSGLQFPNYSSELNVNALELDDSALYLCASSLAAGGGETQYFGPGTRLLVL.